The following is a T cell receptor beta chain sequence with its context. This specimen belongs to a study of blood T cell repertoires in COVID-19. CDR1 is SGHRS, CDR2 YFSETQ, per germline. Trimming removed 4 bases from V and 8 bases from J; junction bases left unmatched: 9. The CDR3 totals 15 residues. Repertoires were generated with immunoSEQ multiplex PCR, while TCRdb's copy carries only in-frame clones and drops some. The sample includes approximately 150,000 clones, around 81% of them seen just once. The sequenced sample was peripheral blood. The gene calls are TRBV5-1 and TRBJ1-6; 7 nucleotides agree with TRBD1. The receptor comes from a man in his sixties with active or convalescent COVID-19. CDR3 sequence reads: CASSRTRGEDSPLHF. The CDR3 DNA is TGCGCCAGCAGCCGGACCAGGGGGGAAGATTCACCCCTCCACTTT.